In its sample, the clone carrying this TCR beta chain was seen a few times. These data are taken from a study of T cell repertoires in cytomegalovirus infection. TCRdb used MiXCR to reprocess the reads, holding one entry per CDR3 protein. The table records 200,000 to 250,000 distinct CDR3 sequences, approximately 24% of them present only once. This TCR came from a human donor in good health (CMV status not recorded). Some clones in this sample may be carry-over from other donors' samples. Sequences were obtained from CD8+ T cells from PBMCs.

The CDR3 bases are TGTGCCAGCTCGGCGGGGGGCCTCCGTTGGGATACGCAGTATTTT. Its translation is CASSAGGLRWDTQYF. The chain couples TRBV28 to TRBJ2-3; 8 nucleotides align to TRBD2. The V and J ends lost 8 bases and 6 bases, in that order; junction bases with no gene match: 13. This CDR3 spans 15 amino acids. CDR1 and CDR2 (germline): MDHEN, SYDVKM.